These 29 T cell receptor beta chains came from one sample sequenced in a study of vaccination and CD4 T cells after COVID-19. These TCRs are of unknown antigen specificity. Treatment of the sample: roughly nine-day PBMC culture with coronavirus spike peptide pools or control peptides (ViraFEST assay). An Oncomine TCR Beta short-read assay was used to sequence the DNA from cultured CD4+ T cells. TCRdb reprocessed the PCR reads via MiXCR and lists one record per CDR3 protein. Altogether about 10,000 distinct CDR3 sequences are present, over 25% being singletons, with the ten largest covering 15%. This sample comprised CD4+ T cells from blood, cultured in vitro, obtained after SARS-CoV-2 vaccination. These receptor sequences come from a human donor who had recovered from COVID-19.

This clonotype has only a few counts. The rearrangement links TRBV6-1 to TRBJ1-5; tentatively, D is TRBD1 (5 bases). The CDR3 totals 12 residues. Between the trimmed V and J ends, which lost 10 bases and 2 bases, there was a span of 9 bases. Germline CDR1 and CDR2: MNHNS and SASEGT. The CDR3 sequence: CATRGGNQPQHF. The CDR3, as DNA: TGTGCCACCCGGGGGGGCAATCAGCCCCAGCATTTT.

The chain is built from TRBV7-2 and TRBJ1-6, with a weak D call TRBD1 (6 bases). CDR1 SGHTA and CDR2 FQGNSA come from the germline V gene. Trimming left V 7 bases short and J 12 bases short, with 16 bases between. The CDR3 sequence is 13 residues long. CDR3 region: CASIPRGGLPLHF. Here the CDR3 DNA reads TGTGCCAGCATCCCGAGGGGGGGGTTACCCCTCCACTTT.

The chain carries TRBV4-3 and TRBJ1-2; D not resolved. The germline gives CDR1 LGHNA, CDR2 YSLEER. The germline V and J ends were trimmed by 0 bases and 2 bases, with 10 bases remaining between them. The CDR3 is 15 residues long. As DNA, the CDR3 is TGCGCCAGCAGCCAAGATGAGGACGGAAACTATGGCTACACCTTC. It translates to CASSQDEDGNYGYTF.

This clonotype was seen a handful of times. The chain is built from TRBV6-5 and TRBJ1-2, with TRBD1 identical over 9 bases. The CDR3 sequence is 17 residues long. Germline V lookup: CDR1 MNHEY, CDR2 SVGAGI. The ends lost 0 bases at V and 8 bases at J; junction bases unmatched: 13. The CDR3 sequence: CASSYSRPTGGSFGYTF. The DNA of the CDR3 is TGTGCCAGCAGTTACTCAAGGCCGACAGGGGGATCTTTCGGCTACACCTTC.

The chain is built from TRBV28 and TRBJ1-6; no reliable D call. The germline gives CDR1 MDHEN, CDR2 SYDVKM. This CDR3 is built from 13 residues. V lost 4 bases to trimming and J lost 7 bases, with 8 bases between them. The CDR3 region is CASSSSVNSPLHF. The CDR3 DNA reads as TGTGCCAGCAGTTCCTCAGTCAATTCACCCCTCCACTTT.

This chain joins TRBV6-5 and TRBJ1-1, with D unclear. Germline V gives CDR1 MNHEY, CDR2 SVGAGI. Between the trimmed V and J ends, which lost 3 bases and 5 bases, there was a span of 10 bases. The CDR3 has 13 amino acids. CDR3 amino acids: CASSYLLGTEAFF. CDR3 nucleotide sequence: TGTGCCAGCAGTTATCTCCTAGGGACTGAAGCTTTCTTT.

The chain recombines TRBV11-2 with TRBJ2-7; 8 bases line up with TRBD1. With V trimmed by 5 bases and J by 6 bases, 12 bases remained unmatched. Germline lookup yields CDR1 SGHAT and CDR2 FQNNGV. The CDR3 loop spans 15 amino acids. The CDR3 loop is CASSAQGAVGSEQYF. As DNA, the CDR3 is TGTGCCAGCAGCGCTCAGGGGGCCGTCGGATCCGAGCAGTACTTC.

The V and J genes are TRBV30 and TRBJ2-3; weak D call: TRBD1 (6 bases). The germline V gene encodes CDR1 GTSNPN and CDR2 SVGIG (reference sequence). V was cut by 4 bases and J by 2 bases, with 10 bases left in between. This CDR3 region has 13 residues. CDR3 sequence reads: CAWKGEHTDTQYF. For the CDR3, the DNA is TGTGCCTGGAAGGGGGAACACACAGATACGCAGTATTTT.

The DNA of the CDR3 is TGTGCCAGCAGTTACCTGGGACAGCAGGGAGAGACCCAGTACTTC. Amino acids: CASSYLGQQGETQYF. V and J are TRBV6-2 or TRBV6-3 and TRBJ2-5; TRBD1 matches at 7 bases. Germline V gene lookup returns CDR1 MNHEY and CDR2 SVGEGT. This CDR3 comprises 15 residues. V was clipped by 2 bases and J by 4 bases; unmatched bases: 7.

This clonotype was detected only a few times. This chain joins TRBV20-1 and TRBJ2-3; D might be TRBD2 (7 bases). The CDR3 consists of 13 residues. Germline V gene sequence: CDR1 DFQATT, CDR2 SNEGSKA (reference sequence). The CDR3, as DNA: TGCTCCGGGGAGGGGGGGCCCACAGATACGCAGTATTTT. Translated, it gives CSGEGGPTDTQYF.

V is TRBV20-1 and J is TRBJ2-3; D is unclear. The CDR3 totals 13 residues. The V gene lost 3 bases and the J gene lost 3 bases, with 10 bases spanning the gap. Germline values: CDR1 DFQATT, CDR2 SNEGSKA (reference sequence). This chain's CDR3 is CSARAVITDTQYF. Written as DNA, the CDR3 is TGCAGTGCTAGGGCCGTTATTACAGATACGCAGTATTTT.

The chain joins TRBV5-1 to TRBJ1-1; the match to TRBD1 covers 9 bases. The germline V gene has CDR1 SGHRS and CDR2 YFSETQ. The CDR3 loop spans 16 amino acids. V trimming: 0 bases; J trimming: 5 bases; junction bases outside the gene matches: 8. CDR3: CASSLALETGGTEAFF. In DNA form, the CDR3 reads TGCGCCAGCAGCTTGGCCCTTGAGACAGGGGGTACTGAAGCTTTCTTT.

This clonotype has just a few counts. The chain employs TRBV11-2 and TRBJ1-1, with 8 bases lining up with TRBD1. CDR3 length: 15 residues. Per the germline V gene, CDR1 is SGHAT and CDR2 is FQNNGV. Trimming took 1 base from V and 7 from J; bases not matched to a gene: 8. CDR3 nucleotide sequence: TGTGCCAGCAGCTTAGTAGGCCAGGGGGCTGATGAAGCTTTCTTT. This encodes CASSLVGQGADEAFF.

This chain connects TRBV15 to TRBJ1-4, with 7 nucleotides matching TRBD1. Looked up from germline, CDR1 is LNHNV and CDR2 is YYDKDF (reference sequence). The CDR3 extends over 20 amino acids. Trimming at V came to 1 base and at J to 2 bases, leaving 16 bases not matched to a gene. In DNA form, the CDR3 reads TGTGCCACCAGCAGAGTTTTCCGGTTCGGGCAGGGGGTGACTAATGAAAAACTGTTTTTT. This sequence encodes CATSRVFRFGQGVTNEKLFF.

This chain uses TRBV7-9 with TRBJ2-7; D is perhaps TRBD2 (6 bases). The CDR3 consists of 12 residues. The germline V gene has CDR1 SEHNR and CDR2 FQNEAQ (reference sequence). Trimming took off 5 bases at V and 5 bases at J, with 10 bases between the two ends. The CDR3 DNA follows: TGTGCCAGCAGCCAGACTAGTAACGAGCAGTACTTC. It specifies CASSQTSNEQYF.

In this sample, this clonotype turned up a few times. The chain is built from TRBV6-1 and TRBJ1-1; 7 bases match TRBD1. The CDR3 has 15 amino acids. V lost 5 bases to trimming and J lost 5 bases; unmatched junction nucleotides: 11. Germline lookup yields CDR1 MNHNS and CDR2 SASEGT. The CDR3 region has the DNA TGTGCCAGCAGTAACCAAAGACAGGGTGGGACTGAAGCTTTCTTT. It yields the protein CASSNQRQGGTEAFF.

This clonotype was observed a few times. The chain combines TRBV20-1 with TRBJ1-5; D ambiguous. The V end lost 3 bases, the J end lost 1 base, and 13 bases lay between the germline ends. CDR3 length: 15 amino acids. The germline CDR1 and CDR2 sequences are DFQATT and SNEGSKA (reference sequence). The CDR3 DNA reads TGCAGTGCTAGTATGGCCTATCACAGCAATCAGCCCCAGCATTTT. Translated, it gives CSASMAYHSNQPQHF.

This rearrangement joins TRBV9 to TRBJ2-2; D is perhaps TRBD2 (6 bases). Trimming shortened V by 3 bases and J by 4 bases, and 16 bases separated the two germline ends. The CDR3 runs to 16 residues. Germline CDR1 is SGDLS and CDR2 is YYNGEE. CDR3 nucleotides: TGTGCCAGCAGCGGGCGAACGGGACTCCTCACCGGGGAGCTGTTTTTT. Encoded protein: CASSGRTGLLTGELFF.

This clonotype was seen more than once but under ten times. The chain joins TRBV7-7 to TRBJ2-1, with a tentative D call TRBD2 (6 bases). The CDR3 consists of 14 residues. The V and J ends lost 4 bases and 8 bases respectively, with 15 bases between them. In germline, CDR1 is SSHAT, CDR2 FNYEAQ (reference sequence). CDR3 residues: CASSSVAGSHEQFF. CDR3 in DNA: TGTGCCAGCAGCTCCGTAGCCGGGAGTCATGAGCAGTTCTTC.

The CDR3, as DNA: TGTGCCAGCATGAAGATTTATAATTCACCCCTCCACTTT. This encodes CASMKIYNSPLHF. The rearrangement links TRBV2 to TRBJ1-6; D is unresolved. V lost 7 bases and J 4 bases, leaving 8 bases between the germline ends. The CDR3 consists of 13 residues. Looked up from germline, CDR1 is SNHLY and CDR2 is FYNNEI. Combining the CDR3 with reference TRBV2 and TRBJ1-6 gives the whole variable domain EPEVTQTPSHQVTQMGQEVILRCVPISNHLYFYWYRQILGQKVEFLVSFYNNEISEKSEIFDDQFSVERPDGSNFTLKIRSTKLEDSAMYFCASMKIYNSPLHFGNGTRLTVT.

This clonotype has more than one count but fewer than ten. The chain recombines TRBV19 with TRBJ2-3; TRBD2 matches 9 bases. V lost 5 bases, J lost 1 base, and 7 bases stayed unmatched. Germline lookup yields CDR1 LNHDA and CDR2 SQIVND (reference sequence). The CDR3 loop spans 16 amino acids. The CDR3 DNA follows: TGTGCCAGTAGTCGTAGCGGGAGTCGCGGCACAGATACGCAGTATTTT. It encodes CASSRSGSRGTDTQYF.

This chain connects TRBV7-2 to TRBJ2-3; 10 nucleotides align to TRBD2. The V and J ends lost 0 bases and 5 bases, in that order; junction bases with no gene match: 5. This CDR3 comprises 16 residues. Germline CDR1 is SGHTA and CDR2 is FQGNSA. The CDR3 sequence is CASSLAPSGRGDTQYF. The CDR3 DNA sequence: TGTGCCAGCAGCTTAGCTCCCAGCGGGAGGGGAGATACGCAGTATTTT. The full variable domain, with the rest looked up from reference TRBV7-2 and TRBJ2-3, is GAGVSQSPSNKVTEKGKDVELRCDPISGHTALYWYRQSLGQGLEFLIYFQGNSAPDKSGLPSDRFSAERTGGSVSTLTIQRTQQEDSAVYLCASSLAPSGRGDTQYFGPGTRLTVL.

The chain is built from TRBV9 and TRBJ2-7; perhaps TRBD2 as D (6 bases). Germline lookup yields CDR1 SGDLS and CDR2 YYNGEE. Trimming shortened V by 3 bases and J by 1 base, and 17 bases separated the two germline ends. The CDR3 sequence is 16 residues long. In DNA, the CDR3 is TGTGCCAGCAGCGCCTCGGAGGGAGAGGGATCCTACGAGCAGTACTTC. Residues: CASSASEGEGSYEQYF. Complete variable domain (other parts from reference TRBV9 and TRBJ2-7): DSGVTQTPKHLITATGQRVTLRCSPRSGDLSVYWYQQSLDQGLQFLIQYYNGEERAKGNILERFSAQQFPDLHSELNLSSLELGDSALYFCASSASEGEGSYEQYFGPGTRLTVT.

This clonotype came up a few times. V usage is TRBV7-6 and J usage is TRBJ2-1; 7 bases align to TRBD2. Per the germline V gene, CDR1 is SGHVS and CDR2 is FNYEAQ. CDR3 size: 15 residues. V dropped 1 base and J dropped 5; count of bases not matched to a gene: 5. The CDR3 here is CASSLGTSVNNEQFF. CDR3 sequence (DNA): TGTGCCAGCAGCTTAGGTACTAGCGTTAACAATGAGCAGTTCTTC.

V gene TRBV12-3 or TRBV12-4 combines with J gene TRBJ1-1; the D gene is possibly TRBD1 (5 bases). Trimming took off 5 bases at V and 1 base at J, with 11 bases between the two ends. This CDR3 region has 14 residues. The CDR3 is CASSLAGWNTEAFF. DNA of the CDR3: TGTGCCAGCAGTCTGGCAGGGTGGAACACTGAAGCTTTCTTT.

The chain recombines TRBV5-1 with TRBJ2-5, with D unresolved. There are 14 residues in the CDR3. V lost 1 base, J lost 1 base, and 8 bases lay in between. Per the germline V gene, CDR1 is SGHRS and CDR2 is YFSETQ. The CDR3 bases are TGCGCCAGCAGCTTGCCGTACCTCCAAGAGACCCAGTACTTC. Protein: CASSLPYLQETQYF. The full variable domain, with the rest looked up from reference TRBV5-1 and TRBJ2-5, is KAGVTQTPRYLIKTRGQQVTLSCSPISGHRSVSWYQQTPGQGLQFLFEYFSETQRNKGNFPGRFSGRQFSNSRSEMNVSTLELGDSALYLCASSLPYLQETQYFGPGTRLLVL.

This clonotype has more than one count but fewer than ten. The chain carries TRBV28 and TRBJ1-1; 7 nucleotides line up with TRBD1. The ends lost 5 bases at V and 5 bases at J; junction bases unmatched: 17. Germline assignment: CDR1 MDHEN and CDR2 SYDVKM. This CDR3 comprises 17 residues. The chain's CDR3 is CASSRQWGAGGETEAFF. The CDR3 coding sequence is TGTGCCAGCAGTCGACAGTGGGGGGCAGGGGGAGAGACTGAAGCTTTCTTT.

This sequence joins TRBV6-1 and TRBJ1-3, with no clear D. Germline CDR1 MNHNS, CDR2 SASEGT. V gave up 4 bases and J gave up 0 bases, with 10 bases separating them. This CDR3 spans 15 amino acids. CDR3 coding DNA: TGTGCCAGCAGTGCAGACCGGTTCTCTGGAAACACCATATATTTT. It translates to CASSADRFSGNTIYF.

For the CDR3, the DNA is TGCAGTGCTAGAGATCTCCGGGGTAGGCAGCCCCAGCATTTT. Amino acid sequence: CSARDLRGRQPQHF. The chain employs TRBV20-1 and TRBJ1-5; D ambiguous. The CDR3 has 14 amino acids. V gave up 0 bases and J gave up 7 bases, with 13 bases separating them. Germline CDR1 is DFQATT and CDR2 is SNEGSKA (reference sequence).